The next 15 T cell receptor beta chains were all read from a single sample in a study of patients and donors after allogeneic stem cell transplantation. TCRdb redid the calling of the RT-PCR reads with MiXCR, one entry per CDR3 protein. The sample lists about 960,000 distinct CDR3 sequences; more than 15% were seen once. The sequenced sample consisted of blood, either unsorted or a sorted T cell fraction (not recorded which). The source of these receptors is a human donor who was either an allogeneic HSCT recipient or a stem cell or donor lymphocyte infusion donor (not recorded which). It is not recorded whose cells these are; they may come from a transplant donor.

This clonotype has just a few counts. V is TRBV6-5 and J is TRBJ1-4, with D maybe TRBD1 (5 bases). The CDR3 totals 15 residues. Germline CDR1 and CDR2: MNHEY and SVGAGI. V was shortened by 2 bases and J by 2 bases, with 9 bases between the two germline ends. Here the CDR3 DNA reads TGTGCCAGCAGTTACGGGACCGGGACTAATGAAAAACTGTTTTTT. As protein: CASSYGTGTNEKLFF.

The rearrangement joins TRBV6-2 or TRBV6-3 to TRBJ2-1; D possibly matches TRBD1 or TRBD2 (5 bases each). V dropped 7 bases and J dropped 0 bases, with 16 bases sitting between them. The length of the CDR3 is 16 residues. Germline CDR1 MNHEY, CDR2 SVGEGT. CDR3 sequence reads: CASTGLGPSSYNEQFF. Here the CDR3 DNA reads TGTGCCAGCACGGGGTTGGGGCCAAGCTCCTACAATGAGCAGTTCTTC.

The table lists this clonotype with many counts. This chain connects TRBV29-1 to TRBJ2-3; D is uncertain. V dropped 7 bases and J dropped 1 base, with 12 bases sitting between them. From germline, CDR1 is SQVTM and CDR2 ANQGSEA. CDR3 length: 13 amino acids. CDR3 sequence: CSGDYEGTDTQYF. For the CDR3, the DNA is TGCAGCGGGGATTACGAGGGCACAGATACGCAGTATTTT.

The chain employs TRBV11-1 and TRBJ2-7; the match to TRBD2 covers 9 bases. This CDR3 is built from 16 residues. Trimming took 4 bases from V and 2 from J; bases not matched to a gene: 9. Per germline, CDR1 SGHAT and CDR2 FQDESV (reference sequence). CDR3 bases: TGTGCCAGCAGCTCAAGTTGGTTAGCGGGGGCCTACGAGCAGTACTTC. It is translated as CASSSSWLAGAYEQYF.

This clonotype has more than one count but fewer than ten. J is TRBJ2-1 and V is TRBV24-1; D call uncertain. From germline, CDR1 is KGHDR and CDR2 SFDVKD. Trimming cost V 2 bases and J 7 bases, with 17 bases left between them. The CDR3 contains 16 residues. This CDR3 reads CATSDSSPFGVNEQFF. The CDR3 DNA reads as TGTGCCACCAGTGATTCTTCCCCCTTTGGAGTAAATGAGCAGTTCTTC.

The chain employs TRBV18 and TRBJ2-7; perhaps TRBD2 as D (6 bases). Trimming pared 2 bases from V and 2 bases from J, leaving 16 bases between. CDR3 length equals 16 residues. CDR1 is KGHSH and CDR2 is LQKENI in the germline V gene. The CDR3 nucleotides are TGTGCCAGCTCACCAGGAGCGGGCGGACCTACCTACGAGCAGTACTTC. It encodes CASSPGAGGPTYEQYF.

This chain connects TRBV6-6 to TRBJ1-2; D is ambiguous. The CDR3 consists of 13 residues. V gave up 7 bases and J gave up 5 bases, with 14 bases separating them. Germline V gives CDR1 MNHNY, CDR2 SVGAGI (reference sequence). Written as DNA, the CDR3 is TGTGCCAGCACCAAAACAGAGAGATATGGCTACACCTTC. Amino acid sequence: CASTKTERYGYTF.

V is TRBV3-1 and J is TRBJ2-1; no clear D. The CDR3 consists of 15 residues. Between the trimmed V and J ends, which lost 0 bases and 3 bases, there was a span of 9 bases. Germline-derived CDR1 and CDR2 are LGHDT and YNNKEL (reference sequence). This chain's CDR3 is CASSQETTNYNEQFF. The CDR3 DNA sequence: TGTGCCAGCAGCCAAGAGACAACTAACTACAATGAGCAGTTCTTC.

This chain links TRBV20-1 with TRBJ2-5; D uncertain. This CDR3 is built from 13 residues. The germline gives CDR1 DFQATT, CDR2 SNEGSKA (reference sequence). Trimming stripped 5 bases from V and 4 bases from J, with 14 bases between. Here the CDR3 DNA reads TGCAGTGCTCACCCTTGGGGAACAGAGACCCAGTACTTC. Its translation: CSAHPWGTETQYF.

This clonotype was counted many times. J is TRBJ2-1 and V is TRBV12-3 or TRBV12-4, with 11 bases aligning to TRBD2. The CDR3 extends over 15 amino acids. V shed 7 bases, J shed 6 bases, and the junction held 8 bases outside the gene matches. The DNA of the CDR3 is TGTGCCAGCATTTCTAGCGGGAGGAATACCAATGAGCAGTTCTTC. It specifies CASISSGRNTNEQFF.

This chain joins TRBV28 and TRBJ1-6, with D possibly TRBD1 on 5 matching bases. Per the germline V gene, CDR1 is MDHEN and CDR2 is SYDVKM. CDR3 length equals 15 residues. Between the trimmed V and J ends, which lost 6 bases and 9 bases, there was a span of 18 bases. CDR3 sequence reads: CASSGYGTGFSPLHF. Here the CDR3 DNA reads TGTGCCAGCAGCGGTTATGGTACAGGATTTTCACCCCTCCACTTT.

The chain employs TRBV7-9 and TRBJ2-5; perhaps TRBD1 as D (6 bases). There are 14 residues in the CDR3. Trimming removed 2 bases from V and 2 bases from J, with 9 bases in between. Germline V lookup: CDR1 SEHNR, CDR2 FQNEAQ (reference sequence). The CDR3 DNA sequence: TGTGCCAGCAGCTTATCCAGGGGTCAAGAGACCCAGTACTTC. This translates into CASSLSRGQETQYF.

The chain recombines TRBV20-1 with TRBJ1-3, with a possible D match to TRBD1 (6 bases). This CDR3 comprises 16 residues. Germline loops: CDR1 DFQATT, CDR2 SNEGSKA (reference sequence). V shed 6 bases and J shed 1 base, with 19 bases lying between them. The chain's CDR3 is CSAGPGQSISGNTIYF. The DNA of the CDR3 is TGCAGTGCCGGCCCCGGACAGTCAATATCTGGAAACACCATATATTTT.

The chain combines TRBV20-1 with TRBJ2-3; no definite D call. This CDR3 spans 13 amino acids. Germline V gene sequence: CDR1 DFQATT, CDR2 SNEGSKA (reference sequence). The V end lost 7 bases, the J end lost 2 bases, and 13 bases lay between the germline ends. CDR3 nucleotide sequence: TGCAGTGAGTCGTTGGCGAACACAGATACGCAGTATTTT. Translating gives CSESLANTDTQYF.

This clonotype was found a few times. J is TRBJ1-6 and V is TRBV4-3; 7 bases fit TRBD1. The V segment lost 1 base and the J segment 5 bases; nucleotides outside the gene matches: 8. CDR3 length equals 17 residues. Germline values: CDR1 LGHNA, CDR2 YSLEER. The CDR3 loop reads CASSQGRPGQNNSPLHF. In DNA, the CDR3 is TGCGCCAGCAGCCAAGGGAGACCGGGACAGAATAATTCACCCCTCCACTTT.